This T cell receptor beta chain was captured in a study of blood T cell repertoires in COVID-19. This CDR3 is 16 amino acids long. Trimming pared 6 bases from V and 0 bases from J, leaving 18 bases between. Germline V lookup: CDR1 LNHDA, CDR2 SQIVND (reference sequence). Libraries were prepared by immunoSEQ multiplex PCR; TCRdb keeps only in-frame clonotypes and omits some of them. The table records about 370,000 clones, approximately 93% of them present only once. The sequencing sample was made of PBMCs or T cells enriched from blood (not recorded which). This chain links TRBV19 with TRBJ2-7, with D perhaps matching TRBD2 (6 bases). The TCR comes from a woman between 40 and 50 years old who had been exposed to COVID-19. The CDR3 DNA sequence: TGTGCCAGTAGCGGAAATAGCGGACTACCCTCCTACGAGCAGTACTTC. This translates into CASSGNSGLPSYEQYF.